The 2 T cell receptor beta chains below all came from one sample that was sequenced in a study of blood T cell repertoires in COVID-19 (dated by TCRdb to 2019 to 2021). Receptor amplification or capture employed the immunoSEQ multiplex PCR assay. TCRdb stores this immuneACCESS table with in-frame sequences only. Part of the clones is absent; in the studies checked, under half of the shortfall reflects unresolved V genes, and no reason is known for the rest. This sample lists some 44,000 clones; over 75% were detected once. The ten largest account for 23% of the sample. Specimen: peripheral blood. All receptors come from a woman aged 60-70 years with acute or convalescent COVID-19.

The chain is built from TRBV5-8 and TRBJ1-2; D call uncertain. Germline CDR1 is SGHTS and CDR2 is YDEGEE. V shed 6 bases and J shed 4 bases, with 13 bases lying between them. The CDR3 contains 13 residues. The CDR3 loop is CASTFSGLYGYTF. The CDR3 DNA reads TGTGCCAGCACCTTCTCTGGGCTCTATGGCTACACCTTC. Full variable domain (remainder filled in from reference TRBV5-8 and TRBJ1-2): EAGVTQSPTHLIKTRGQQATLRCSPISGHTSVYWYQQALGLGLQFLLWYDEGEERNRGNFPPRFSGRQFPNYSSELNVNALELEDSALYLCASTFSGLYGYTFGSGTRLTVV.

This clone has just one count. This chain joins TRBV6-2 or TRBV6-3 and TRBJ2-4; no reliable D call. Germline V lookup: CDR1 MNHEY, CDR2 SVGEGT. Trimming pared 2 bases from V and 0 bases from J, leaving 14 bases between. The CDR3 is 17 amino acids. CDR3 nucleotides: TGTGCCAGCAGTTACCGCCAAACCGGTATAGCCAAAAACATTCAGTACTTC. Its translation is CASSYRQTGIAKNIQYF.